The sequence of this TCR beta chain was determined in a study of blood T cell repertoires in COVID-19. Looking at the study overall: Acute-phase and convalescent COVID-19 samples originated in the United States, Italy and Spain. Sources were T cells, B-cell-depleted T cells, or PBMCs; the material itself was cDNA or gDNA.

Seattle-derived patients entered the study during active infection and were followed longitudinally. The germline gives CDR1 KGHSH, CDR2 LQKENI. This CDR3 region has 14 residues. Trimming left V 2 bases short and J 5 bases short, with 12 bases between. The authors' processing: Amplification of reference gene primers provided the estimated nucleated cell counts. The protocol was immunoSEQ multiplex PCR, while the TCRdb copy is restricted to in-frame clones and leaves out a portion. The DNA gave D and trimming, while V, J and clone size come from that table. This sample has 330,000 or so clones, with roughly 90% found just once.

This receptor was identified in a young man with COVID-19, enrolled during active disease. Sequencing was performed on peripheral blood. This chain links TRBV18 with TRBJ1-1; D is undetermined. The CDR3 spells CASSPSSEATEAFF. The CDR3 region has the DNA TGTGCCAGCTCACCATCATCGGAGGCTACTGAAGCTTTCTTT.